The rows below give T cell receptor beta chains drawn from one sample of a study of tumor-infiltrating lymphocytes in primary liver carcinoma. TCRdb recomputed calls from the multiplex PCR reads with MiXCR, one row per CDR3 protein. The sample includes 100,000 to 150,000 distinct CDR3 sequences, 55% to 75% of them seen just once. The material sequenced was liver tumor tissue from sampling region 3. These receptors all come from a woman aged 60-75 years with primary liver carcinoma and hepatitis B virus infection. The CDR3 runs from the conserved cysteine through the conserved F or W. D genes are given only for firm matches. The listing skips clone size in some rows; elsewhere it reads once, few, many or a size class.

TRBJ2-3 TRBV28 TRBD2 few TGTGCCAGCAGCCCTGGGACTAGCGGGGTTATAGATACGCAGTATTTT CASSPGTSGVIDTQYF
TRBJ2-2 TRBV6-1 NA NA TGTACCAGCAGTGAGCTGACTCGTATAACGAACACCGGGGAGCTGTTTTTT CTSSELTRITNTGELFF
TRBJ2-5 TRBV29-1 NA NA TGCAGCATCTTCAGATCGGGCCTGGAGACCCAGAACTTC CSIFRSGLETQNF
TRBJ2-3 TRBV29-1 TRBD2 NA TGCAGCGTTGAGGCTAGCGGTATAGTTACGCAGTATTTT CSVEASGIVTQYF
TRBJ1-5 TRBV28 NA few TGTGCCATCCACAAGGGGAGCAATCAGCCCCAGCATTTT CAIHKGSNQPQHF
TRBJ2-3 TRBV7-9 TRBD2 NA TGTGGCAGCAGCAAAACTAGCGGGAGGGCCGTCACGTATTTT CGSSKTSGRAVTYF
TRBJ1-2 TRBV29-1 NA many TGCAGCGTCCAGACTGGAGGGAGCTATGGCTACACCTTC CSVQTGGSYGYTF
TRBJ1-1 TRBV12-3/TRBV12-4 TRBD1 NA TGTGCCAATAGTTTAGGACAGGGGGCGATGGCTTTCTTT CANSLGQGAMAFF
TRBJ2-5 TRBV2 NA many TGTGCCAGCATCCAACAGGTACAAGAGACCCAGTACTTC CASIQQVQETQYF
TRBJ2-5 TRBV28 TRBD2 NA TGTGCCAGCAGTTTCGTGTCTAGCGGACATCAAGAGACCCAGAACTTC CASSFVSSGHQETQNF
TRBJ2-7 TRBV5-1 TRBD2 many TGCGCCAGCAGCACCAGCGGGACTAGCACCTACGAGCAGTACTTC CASSTSGTSTYEQYF
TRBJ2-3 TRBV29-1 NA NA TGCAGCGTTGACGAACTAATAGCAGATACGCAGTATTTT CSVDELIADTQYF
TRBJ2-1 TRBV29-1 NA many TGCAGCGTTTTAGGAGGGAGCTCCTACAATGAGCAGTTCTTC CSVLGGSSYNEQFF
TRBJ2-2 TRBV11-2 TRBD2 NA TGTGTCAGCAACTTCCTAGCGGGAGTGAGCACCGTGGAGCTGTTTTTT CVSNFLAGVSTVELFF
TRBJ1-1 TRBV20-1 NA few TGCAGTGCTACCCCAATTTTTGGACAGCCCTCGGGGAGGAACACTGAAGCTTTCTTT CSATPIFGQPSGRNTEAFF
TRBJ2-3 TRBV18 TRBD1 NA TGTGCCAGCTCATCACCGGAAACAGGGGGCACAGATACGCAGTATTTT CASSSPETGGTDTQYF
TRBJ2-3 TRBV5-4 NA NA TGTGTCAGCAGCTTGGGGGATACGCAGTATTTT CVSSLGDTQYF
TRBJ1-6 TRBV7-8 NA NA TGTGCCATCAGCGTTGGGCAGGGTCCGAGTTCACCCCTCCACTTT CAISVGQGPSSPLHF
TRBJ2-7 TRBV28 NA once TGTGCCAGCAGACCAAACAGATTGTACGAGCAGTACTTC CASRPNRLYEQYF
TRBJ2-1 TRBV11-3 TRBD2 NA TGTGCCAGCAGCTTGGGTCAAGGCGGGAGGGCCGGCTACGATGAGCAGTTATTC CASSLGQGGRAGYDEQLF
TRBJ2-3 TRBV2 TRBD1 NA TGTGCCAACTTTGACAGGGACACAGATATGCAGTACTTT CANFDRDTDMQYF
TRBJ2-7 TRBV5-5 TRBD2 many TGTGCCAGCAGCCTAGCGGGAGGGTCCTCCTACGAGCAGTACTTC CASSLAGGSSYEQYF
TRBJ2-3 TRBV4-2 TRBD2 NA TGTGCCAGCAGCCAAGTGGAGGGAGGGGACACAGATACGCAGTATTTT CASSQVEGGDTDTQYF
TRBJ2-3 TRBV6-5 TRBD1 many TGTGCCAGCAGTTCAATCTCGGGACAGGGGACAGATACGCAGTATTTT CASSSISGQGTDTQYF
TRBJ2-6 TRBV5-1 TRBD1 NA TGCGCCAGCAGAGGGGGCGCTTTCGGCTCTGGGGCCAACGTCCTGACTTTC CASRGGAFGSGANVLTF
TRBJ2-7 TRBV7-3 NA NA TGTACAAGCAGCTTAAATCAGGCTCACGAGCAGTACTTC CTSSLNQAHEQYF
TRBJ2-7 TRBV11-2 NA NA TGTGCCTGCAGCCAAGGGGGGTGGCAGCACTTC CACSQGGWQHF
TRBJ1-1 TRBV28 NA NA TGTGCCAGCAGTCTTACGACCACTGAAGCTTTCTTT CASSLTTTEAFF
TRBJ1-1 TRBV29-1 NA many TGCAGCGTCGTTAAGAACACTGAAGCTTTCTTT CSVVKNTEAFF
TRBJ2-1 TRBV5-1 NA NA TGCGCCAGCAGCTTGTGGGGGGCTAGCTGGATCAATGAGCAGTTCTTC CASSLWGASWINEQFF
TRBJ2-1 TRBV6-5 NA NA TGTGCCAGCAGTACCCTCCTAGTGGGAGGCCCGGAGGCTGAGCAGCTCTTC CASSTLLVGGPEAEQLF
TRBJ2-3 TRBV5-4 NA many TGTGCCAGCAGGGGGTCTACCCAGTCCGCCTACACAGATACGCAGTATTTT CASRGSTQSAYTDTQYF
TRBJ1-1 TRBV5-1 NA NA TGTGTCAGCAGCGCGGGACGGCCAACTGAAGCTTTCTTT CVSSAGRPTEAFF